Below, one T cell receptor (beta chain) is given with its context. TCRdb redid the calling of the 5' RACE reads with MiXCR, one entry per CDR3 protein. The top ten clones hold about 0.6% of a sample with over 120,000 distinct CDR3 sequences, less than 8.5% of them seen once. The data belong to a study of T cells after yellow fever vaccination. The receptor's source is a man aged 30-40 years who received the YFV17D yellow fever vaccine. The sequencing used CD4+ T cells sorted from PBMCs, collected 10 days after the yellow fever booster vaccination.

This chain's CDR3 is CASSPGGKNTEAFF. For the CDR3, the DNA is TGTGCCAGCAGCCCAGGGGGCAAGAACACTGAAGCTTTCTTT. The chain recombines TRBV7-9 with TRBJ1-1; 8 bases agree with TRBD1. V trimming: 5 bases; J trimming: 1 base; junction bases outside the gene matches: 3. The CDR3 is 14 amino acids. The germline V gene has CDR1 SEHNR and CDR2 FQNEAQ (reference sequence).